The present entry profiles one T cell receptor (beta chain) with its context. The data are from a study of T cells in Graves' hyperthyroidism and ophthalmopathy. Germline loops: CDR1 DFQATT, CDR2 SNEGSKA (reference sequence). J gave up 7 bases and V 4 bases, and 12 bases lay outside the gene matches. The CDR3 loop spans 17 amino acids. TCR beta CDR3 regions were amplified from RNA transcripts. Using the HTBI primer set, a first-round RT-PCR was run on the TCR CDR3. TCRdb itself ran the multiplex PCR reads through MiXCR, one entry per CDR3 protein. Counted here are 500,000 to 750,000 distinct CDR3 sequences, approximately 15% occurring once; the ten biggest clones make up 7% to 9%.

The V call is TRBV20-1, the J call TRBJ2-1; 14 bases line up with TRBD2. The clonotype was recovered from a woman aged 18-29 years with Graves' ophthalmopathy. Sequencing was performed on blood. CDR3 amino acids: CSATHDRLAGGRNEQFF. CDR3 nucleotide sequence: TGCAGTGCTACCCACGACCGACTAGCGGGAGGGCGTAATGAGCAGTTCTTC.